Presented here are 5 T cell receptor beta chains from one specimen sequenced in a study of T cell changes during pregnancy in multiple sclerosis. Sequenced by immunoSEQ multiplex PCR; TCRdb stores in-frame clones only, minus some. This sample yields approximately 50,000 clones, of which approximately 93% are seen a single time; around 0.31% belongs to the top ten. The specimen was CD4+ T cells from peripheral blood mononuclear cells, collected in the third trimester of pregnancy. The receptor source for this set is a female donor with multiple sclerosis, enrolled in a pregnancy study.

The CDR3 coding sequence is TGTGCTAGTGGTTCCTCCGGGACATTATTGGGCACTGAAGCTTTCTTT. It translates to CASGSSGTLLGTEAFF. The J gene is TRBJ1-1, the V gene TRBV12-5, with D possibly matching TRBD1 (6 bases). CDR3 length equals 16 residues. Germline CDR1 LGHNT, CDR2 FRNRAP. V was pared by 4 bases and J by 4 bases, with 19 bases between.

This sequence joins TRBV5-1 and TRBJ2-3; 9 bases are a match to TRBD2. From germline, CDR1 is SGHRS and CDR2 YFSETQ. The CDR3 is 14 residues long. Unmatched junction bases numbered 2, after V lost 2 bases and J lost 4 bases. The CDR3 reads CASSLAGGADTQYF. In DNA form, the CDR3 reads TGCGCCAGCAGCTTAGCGGGAGGTGCAGATACGCAGTATTTT.

The chain is built from TRBV28 and TRBJ2-3; 7 nucleotides match TRBD2. J gave up 4 bases and V 4 bases, and 14 bases lay outside the gene matches. The germline gives CDR1 MDHEN, CDR2 SYDVKM. The CDR3 spans 17 residues. CDR3 DNA: TGTGCCAGCAGTTCCCCTCGGACTAGTGGGAGCGCAGATACGCAGTATTTT. Amino acids: CASSSPRTSGSADTQYF.

The chain links TRBV5-4 to TRBJ1-4, with D possibly matching TRBD1 (5 bases). CDR1 SGHNT and CDR2 YYREEE come from the germline V gene (reference sequence). The CDR3 length is 15 residues. Trimming took 2 bases from V and 5 from J, leaving 13 bases between them. In nucleotides, the CDR3 is TGTGCCAGCAGCTTCGGGGGACGGGGGAATGAAAAACTGTTTTTT. Amino acid sequence: CASSFGGRGNEKLFF.

The V gene is TRBV18, the J gene TRBJ2-7, with D perhaps TRBD1 (5 bases). CDR3 size: 13 residues. V shed 6 bases and J shed 2 bases, with 11 bases lying between them. Germline V lookup: CDR1 KGHSH, CDR2 LQKENI. The CDR3 DNA reads as TGTGCCAGCTCGCCGACAGCTACCTACGAGCAGTACTTC. Its protein is CASSPTATYEQYF.